This T cell receptor (beta chain) was retrieved from a study of T cell repertoires in cytomegalovirus infection. Whole-study findings and limits: CMV-specific TCR beta clonotypes restricted by HLA-C dominated the ex vivo response.

Comment on this clonotype: Its cognate antigen is unknown.

TCRdb used MiXCR to reprocess the reads, holding one entry per CDR3 protein. The table lists around 530,000 distinct CDR3 sequences, more than 15% of them singletons. This clonotype was obtained from a human donor in good health (CMV status not recorded). Some clones in this sample may be carry-over from other donors' samples. Sequencing input: CD8+ T cells from PBMCs.

The CDR3 DNA reads TGTGCCAGTAGTCCATTCGGGACGGACCCTACCTACGAGCAGTACTTC. As protein: CASSPFGTDPTYEQYF. The chain combines TRBV19 with TRBJ2-7; D may correspond to TRBD1 or TRBD2 (5 bases each). The V and J ends lost 5 bases and 2 bases respectively, with 19 bases between them. This CDR3 spans 16 amino acids. Germline V gene lookup returns CDR1 LNHDA and CDR2 SQIVND (reference sequence).